This T cell receptor beta chain was recovered during a study of regulatory T cells in long-lasting Graves disease (dated by TCRdb to the early 2020s). General notes on the study: Persistent Graves' disease meant more than 5 years of antithyroid drug treatment with TSH receptor autoantibodies that stayed positive. The study took place in China and was registered as a clinical trial. Antithyroid drugs had been taken for 8.5 to 11 years on average by persistent Graves' disease patients in the clinical cohort. A total of 35 or so samples were covered by TCR sequencing, comprising around 13 persistent and about 20 newly diagnosed Graves' disease patients. Patients with persistent Graves' disease were compared with patients with newly diagnosed Graves' disease using TCR sequencing and RNA sequencing of peripheral blood.

The paper as a whole reports these results and caveats: The small sample size was acknowledged by the authors as a limitation that may reduce accuracy. Persistent disease showed preferential use of TRBV28, TRBJ1-2 and TRBJ2-5, whereas newly diagnosed disease favored TRBV20-1 and TRBJ2-1. Because the primary lesion, thyroid tissue, could not be accessed, the study looked at peripheral blood alone. Sequencing and analysis were restricted to the TCR beta chain. A larger number of public clonotypes was shared among persistent patients (fewer than 3,000) than among newly diagnosed patients (approximately 930). Persistent Graves' disease patients showed lower TCR Shannon entropy and fewer highly expanded clones than newly diagnosed patients, suggesting clonal expansion.

The method was multiplex PCR. This sample was sequenced with an Illumina HiSeq 4000. iRepertoire HTBI primers and Arm-PCR amplification of CDR3 regions were used to construct TCR beta libraries. Before sequencing, the PCR products underwent gel purification. For the original study's pipeline: Gene usage analysis of CDR3 amino acid clonotypes relied on the 62 TRBV and more than twelve TRBJ segments identified across samples. COPE and FqMerger were used to merge filtered high-quality paired reads into contigs. BLAST was used to align contigs to the IMGT TRBV, TRBD and TRBJ reference genes, and CDR3 was defined following IMGT. Any clonotype with a frequency above 0.1% was counted as a highly expanded clone. Repertoire diversity was measured by Shannon entropy, and V-J evenness by the Gini coefficient. Clonotypes shared by more than one individual were considered public. Using fastp trimming at Q25 and MiXCR clonotype assembly, TCRdb reanalyzed the public sequencing data and kept in-frame beta chains. Identical CDR3 protein sequences are pooled into one entry, listed with their most common genes and DNA. The V and J calls, along with clone size, are taken from TCRdb and not from the paper's own processing. In this sample the table shows 400,000 to 500,000 distinct CDR3 sequences, approximately 22% of which occur a single time. The top ten constitute roughly an eighth of the sample.

Taken with the paper, the label for time point translates to: persistent/refractory GD, antithyroid drugs over 5 years with positive TRAb. For both TCR sequencing and RNA sequencing, RNA was extracted from PBMCs using TRIzol. The diagnosis of Graves' disease was made according to American Thyroid Association guidelines. The patients came from an endocrinology department in Xi'an, China. Each patient gave around 9.2 milliliters of peripheral blood, collected in an EDTA anticoagulant tube. Ficoll Paque Plus density gradient separation was used to isolate PBMCs, and no additional T cell sorting was done. An Agilent 2100 Bioanalyzer and agarose gel were used to assess RNA quality, and a NanoDrop 2000 was used to measure RNA concentration. The CDR1 and CDR2 encoded by the germline V gene (reference sequence) are LNHDA and SQIVND. The CDR3 has 12 amino acids, counting the end cysteine and phenylalanine. CDR3 DNA only is kept here, 36 bases in frame from base 1. V lost 3 bases and J lost 7 bases; the stretch between them is 6 bases long.

This clonotype was picked up a small number of times. There is no known antigen for this receptor. No quality values exist for individual bases; no much larger clone is one base distant. This TCR came from a female donor with Graves disease. The rearranged segments are TRBV19 and TRBJ2-2, and possibly TRBD2, on 5 matching bases. The material was peripheral blood mononuclear cells (PBMCs), obtained when the disease was refractory, from a patient treated with antithyroid drugs. The nucleotide sequence is given as TGTGCCAGTAGTATCGGGGTCGGGGAGCTGTTTTTT. Translated, this is CASSIGVGELFF. The variable domain in full, with residues beyond the CDR3 obtained from the reference TRBV19 and TRBJ2-2 genes, is DGGITQSPKYLFRKEGQNVTLSCEQNLNHDAMYWYRQDPGQGLRLIYYSQIVNDFQKGDIAEGYSVSREKKESFPLTVTSAQKNPTAFYLCASSIGVGELFFGEGSRLTVL.